A selection of T cell receptor beta chains follows, all from one sample in a study of blood T cell repertoires in COVID-19. Generated by immunoSEQ multiplex PCR, the TCRdb table keeps only in-frame clones and is missing some. The sample lists under 300,000 clones; around 85% were seen once. Sequencing was done on a sample of peripheral blood. Receptors originate from a man between 60 and 70 years old with acute or convalescent COVID-19. Each CDR3 is given with its conserved first and last residue. D genes are given only for firm matches.

d_call: -
v_call: TRBV6-2/TRBV6-3
j_call: TRBJ2-1
cdr3_length: 15
cdr3_nt: TGTGCCAGCAGTTATCGGGCAGGGGCCGGCAATGAGCAGTTCTTC
cdr3_aa: CASSYRAGAGNEQFF

d_call: -
v_call: TRBV20-1
j_call: TRBJ2-7
cdr3_length: 8
cdr3_nt: TGCAGTCGGACTTCCGAGTACTTC
cdr3_aa: CSRTSEYF

d_call: -
v_call: TRBV7-8
j_call: TRBJ2-5
cdr3_length: 14
cdr3_nt: TGTGCCAGCAGCCCTCGGGGGAGCCAAGAGACCCAGTACTTC
cdr3_aa: CASSPRGSQETQYF

d_call: -
v_call: TRBV18
j_call: TRBJ2-1
cdr3_length: 16
cdr3_nt: TGTGCCAGCTCACCATTTGGTACAGAATCGGTAGATGAGCAGTTCTTC
cdr3_aa: CASSPFGTESVDEQFF

d_call: TRBD1
v_call: TRBV24-1
j_call: TRBJ2-5
cdr3_length: 14
cdr3_nt: TGTGCCACCAGTGTTCTGACAGGGGAAGAGACCCAGTACTTC
cdr3_aa: CATSVLTGEETQYF

d_call: -
v_call: TRBV6-6
j_call: TRBJ1-1
cdr3_length: 14
cdr3_nt: TGTGCCAGCAGTTACTCGGGCAGGTCCACTGAAGCTTTCTTT
cdr3_aa: CASSYSGRSTEAFF

d_call: -
v_call: TRBV3-1/TRBV3-2
j_call: TRBJ1-1
cdr3_length: 14
cdr3_nt: TGTGCCAGCAGCCAGTGGAGCCGGGGCACTGAAGCTTTCTTT
cdr3_aa: CASSQWSRGTEAFF

d_call: TRBD2
v_call: TRBV9
j_call: TRBJ2-5
cdr3_length: 17
cdr3_nt: TGTGCCAGCAGCGTAGGAGTAGCGGGAGGCACCCAAGAGACCCAGTACTTC
cdr3_aa: CASSVGVAGGTQETQYF

d_call: TRBD2
v_call: TRBV30
j_call: TRBJ2-3
cdr3_length: 16
cdr3_nt: TGTGCCTGGAGTGTAGGACTAGCGGGAGGGCGAGATACGCAGTATTTT
cdr3_aa: CAWSVGLAGGRDTQYF

d_call: -
v_call: TRBV12-2
j_call: TRBJ2-3
cdr3_length: 19
cdr3_nt: TGTGCAAGTCGCTTAGCCATTGGACTAGCGGGATACCGCACAGATACGCAGTATTTT
cdr3_aa: CASRLAIGLAGYRTDTQYF

d_call: -
v_call: TRBV5-1
j_call: TRBJ2-1
cdr3_length: 17
cdr3_nt: TGCGCCAGCAGCTTGAGTTCCGTCCCCAGCTCCTACAATGAGCAGTTCTTC
cdr3_aa: CASSLSSVPSSYNEQFF

d_call: -
v_call: TRBV7-9
j_call: TRBJ1-2
cdr3_length: 14
cdr3_nt: TGTGCCAGCAGCTTAGGGGGCGAAGTCGTTGGCTACACCTTC
cdr3_aa: CASSLGGEVVGYTF

d_call: -
v_call: TRBV6-5
j_call: TRBJ2-7
cdr3_length: 14
cdr3_nt: TGTGCCAGCAGTATTATAGAAGGGGGCTACGAGCAGTACTTC
cdr3_aa: CASSIIEGGYEQYF

d_call: -
v_call: TRBV15
j_call: TRBJ1-2
cdr3_length: 15
cdr3_nt: TGTGCCACCAGCAGAGATCTTGGGGGCCGCTATGGCTACACCTTC
cdr3_aa: CATSRDLGGRYGYTF

d_call: -
v_call: TRBV11-2
j_call: TRBJ2-7
cdr3_length: 14
cdr3_nt: TGTGCCAGCAGTCGCGCAGACACTTCCTACGAGCAGTACTTC
cdr3_aa: CASSRADTSYEQYF

d_call: -
v_call: TRBV18
j_call: TRBJ1-1
cdr3_length: 15
cdr3_nt: TGTGCCAGCTCACCACGGGGGCTGGTGAACACTGAAGCTTTCTTT
cdr3_aa: CASSPRGLVNTEAFF